This TCR beta chain was retrieved from a study of cytomegalovirus exposure and HLA in healthy donors. Vbeta (60) and Jbeta (13) primers were used in the PCR. Profiling relied on immunoSEQ multiplex PCR, and the TCRdb table lists in-frame clones only, not all of them. Among around 150,000 clones listed, around three quarters were seen once. Sequenced sample: PBMCs. The TCR comes from a man aged 45 to 65 in good health and CMV-seropositive.

In DNA form, the CDR3 reads TGTGCCAGCAGCCGACAGGGATTGACGGTATACGAGCAGTACTTC. As protein: CASSRQGLTVYEQYF. The chain combines TRBV6-5 with TRBJ2-7, with TRBD1 matching over 7 bases. The CDR3 totals 15 residues. Unmatched junction bases numbered 12, after V lost 6 bases and J lost 4 bases. Germline assignment: CDR1 MNHEY and CDR2 SVGAGI.